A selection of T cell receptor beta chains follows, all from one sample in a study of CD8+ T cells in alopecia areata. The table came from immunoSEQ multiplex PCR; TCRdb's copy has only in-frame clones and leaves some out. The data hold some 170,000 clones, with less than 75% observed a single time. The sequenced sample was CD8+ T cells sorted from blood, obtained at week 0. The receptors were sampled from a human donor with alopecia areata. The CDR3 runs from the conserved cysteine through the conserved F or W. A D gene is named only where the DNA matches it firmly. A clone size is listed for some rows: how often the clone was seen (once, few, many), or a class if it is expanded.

cdr3_aa: CASSEDAGETQYF
cdr3_nt: TGTGCCAGCAGCGAAGACGCGGGGGAGACCCAGTACTTC
d_call: .
j_call: TRBJ2-5
v_call: TRBV9
clone_size: .

cdr3_aa: CASSDLSGVADTQYF
cdr3_nt: TGTGCCAGCAGTGATTTGAGCGGGGTGGCAGATACGCAGTATTTT
d_call: TRBD2
j_call: TRBJ2-3
v_call: TRBV6-1
clone_size: .

cdr3_aa: CASSEPGRNQPQHF
cdr3_nt: TGTGCCAGCAGTGAACCAGGGAGGAATCAGCCCCAGCATTTT
d_call: .
j_call: TRBJ1-5
v_call: TRBV7-9
clone_size: .

cdr3_aa: CASSHEGHSQETQYF
cdr3_nt: TGTGCCAGCAGCCATGAGGGACACAGCCAAGAGACCCAGTACTTC
d_call: .
j_call: TRBJ2-5
v_call: TRBV7-6
clone_size: once

cdr3_aa: CANPRGGGTDTQYF
cdr3_nt: TGTGCCAACCCACGGGGGGGCGGTACAGATACGCAGTATTTT
d_call: TRBD2
j_call: TRBJ2-3
v_call: TRBV2
clone_size: few

cdr3_aa: CASSYRGGTGELFF
cdr3_nt: TGCGCCAGCAGCTACAGGGGTGGCACCGGGGAGCTGTTTTTT
d_call: TRBD1
j_call: TRBJ2-2
v_call: TRBV5-1
clone_size: .

cdr3_aa: CASSLFSGAVYNEQFF
cdr3_nt: TGTGCCAGCAGTTTATTTAGCGGGGCCGTTTACAATGAGCAGTTCTTC
d_call: TRBD2
j_call: TRBJ2-1
v_call: TRBV27
clone_size: .

cdr3_aa: CASSLIAGYTDTQYF
cdr3_nt: TGTGCCAGCAGCTTGATAGCGGGGTACACAGATACGCAGTATTTT
d_call: TRBD2
j_call: TRBJ2-3
v_call: TRBV5-6
clone_size: .

cdr3_aa: CASSHTDPNSPLHF
cdr3_nt: TGTGCCAGCAGCCACACCGACCCCAATTCACCCCTCCACTTT
d_call: .
j_call: TRBJ1-6
v_call: TRBV11-2
clone_size: .

cdr3_aa: CASSQGSQTNTEAFF
cdr3_nt: TGCGCCAGCAGCCAAGGTAGTCAGACGAACACTGAAGCTTTCTTT
d_call: .
j_call: TRBJ1-1
v_call: TRBV4-1
clone_size: .

cdr3_aa: CASSPYNYGYTF
cdr3_nt: TGTGCCAGCAGCCCCTATAACTATGGCTACACCTTC
d_call: .
j_call: TRBJ1-2
v_call: TRBV14
clone_size: .

cdr3_aa: CASPLGTGELFF
cdr3_nt: TGTGCCAGCCCCCTCGGCACCGGGGAGCTGTTTTTT
d_call: .
j_call: TRBJ2-2
v_call: TRBV7-8
clone_size: medium-sized

cdr3_aa: CASSAKDRARGTYEQYF
cdr3_nt: TGTGCCAGCAGCGCTAAGGACAGGGCGCGGGGGACCTACGAGCAGTACTTC
d_call: .
j_call: TRBJ2-7
v_call: TRBV13
clone_size: .

cdr3_aa: CASCLDSLAKNIQYF
cdr3_nt: TGTGCCAGCTGCTTAGACAGTCTAGCCAAAAACATTCAGTACTTC
d_call: .
j_call: TRBJ2-4
v_call: TRBV27
clone_size: once

cdr3_aa: CASSQADRVGSQPQHF
cdr3_nt: TGCGCCAGCAGCCAAGCCGACAGGGTAGGAAGTCAGCCCCAGCATTTT
d_call: TRBD1
j_call: TRBJ1-5
v_call: TRBV4-1
clone_size: .

cdr3_aa: CATSRDLTRDEQFF
cdr3_nt: TGTGCCACCAGCAGAGATCTCACTAGGGATGAGCAGTTCTTC
d_call: .
j_call: TRBJ2-1
v_call: TRBV15
clone_size: .

cdr3_aa: CASSLGRNTGELFF
cdr3_nt: TGTGCCAGCAGTTTGGGTAGGAACACCGGGGAGCTGTTTTTT
d_call: .
j_call: TRBJ2-2
v_call: TRBV6-5
clone_size: .

cdr3_aa: CASSPGGVRREQYF
cdr3_nt: TGTGCCAGCAGTCCCGGGGGTGTGCGTCGCGAGCAGTACTTC
d_call: .
j_call: TRBJ2-7
v_call: TRBV27
clone_size: .

cdr3_aa: CASSGRDRLGEKLFF
cdr3_nt: TGTGCCAGCAGTGGACGGGACCGGTTGGGAGAAAAACTGTTTTTT
d_call: .
j_call: TRBJ1-4
v_call: TRBV25-1
clone_size: .

cdr3_aa: CASSLGGGYGYTF
cdr3_nt: TGTGCCAGCAGTTTAGGAGGAGGCTATGGCTACACCTTC
d_call: .
j_call: TRBJ1-2
v_call: TRBV6-1
clone_size: .

cdr3_aa: CASRTPGRSYEQYF
cdr3_nt: TGTGCCAGCAGAACCCCGGGGAGGTCGTACGAGCAGTACTTC
d_call: .
j_call: TRBJ2-7
v_call: TRBV6-5
clone_size: few

cdr3_aa: CASSETGGSYNSPLHF
cdr3_nt: TGTGCCAGCAGTGAAACAGGGGGCTCCTATAATTCACCCCTCCACTTT
d_call: TRBD1
j_call: TRBJ1-6
v_call: TRBV25-1
clone_size: .

cdr3_aa: CASSLGAIYEQYF
cdr3_nt: TGCGCCAGCAGCTTGGGGGCCATCTACGAGCAGTACTTC
d_call: .
j_call: TRBJ2-7
v_call: TRBV5-1
clone_size: .

cdr3_aa: CASSPTSYEQYF
cdr3_nt: TGCGCCAGCAGCCCGACTAGCTACGAGCAGTACTTC
d_call: .
j_call: TRBJ2-7
v_call: TRBV5-1
clone_size: .

cdr3_aa: CALDRGSYEQYF
cdr3_nt: TGTGCTCTGGACAGGGGCTCCTACGAGCAGTACTTC
d_call: TRBD1
j_call: TRBJ2-7
v_call: TRBV30
clone_size: once

cdr3_aa: CATSTTANTGELFF
cdr3_nt: TGTGCCACCAGCACGACAGCGAACACCGGGGAGCTGTTTTTT
d_call: .
j_call: TRBJ2-2
v_call: TRBV15
clone_size: .

cdr3_aa: CAWSNGPQRNQPQHF
cdr3_nt: TGTGCCTGGAGTAACGGACCCCAAAGGAATCAGCCCCAGCATTTT
d_call: .
j_call: TRBJ1-5
v_call: TRBV30
clone_size: .

cdr3_aa: CAWMGRDEQYF
cdr3_nt: TGTGCCTGGATGGGCAGGGACGAGCAGTACTTC
d_call: .
j_call: TRBJ2-7
v_call: TRBV30
clone_size: few

cdr3_aa: CSVPGQGYNEQFF
cdr3_nt: TGCAGCGTCCCGGGACAGGGTTACAATGAGCAGTTCTTC
d_call: TRBD1
j_call: TRBJ2-1
v_call: TRBV29-1
clone_size: .

cdr3_aa: CASSPGLATGHTQYF
cdr3_nt: TGTGCCAGTAGCCCTGGACTAGCGACGGGTCATACGCAGTATTTT
d_call: TRBD2
j_call: TRBJ2-3
v_call: TRBV19
clone_size: few